This TCR beta chain was recovered during a study of T-cell reconstitution after alpha-beta-depleted transplantation in children. This clonotype was recorded many times. What it recognizes is unknown. General study results and limits: It was surviving recipient T cells and thymic progenitors that gave some patients high TCRbeta diversity at day 60. Diversity and T-cell counts at one year after transplant derived mostly from new T cells. Expanded graft clones numbering several hundred reportedly gave rise to alpha-beta T cells about two months after transplant.

Germline CDR1 and CDR2: MNHNY and SVGAGI (reference sequence). The V and J ends lost 8 bases and 4 bases, in that order; junction bases with no gene match: 7. The CDR3 extends over 13 amino acids. Unique molecular identifiers were used in preparing the TCRbeta library. MiXCR was run by TCRdb on the PCR reads, yielding one entry per CDR3 protein. The sample shows around 250,000 distinct CDR3 sequences, 6.5% to 9% of them seen only once. The clonotype was recovered from a male patient under 18 who had a stem cell transplant for acute lymphoblastic leukemia, so the T cells may come from the graft donor. The sample consisted of PBMCs, mostly from graft donor cells, taken 180 days after TCRalphabeta/CD19-depleted stem cell transplant. V gene TRBV6-6 combines with J gene TRBJ2-7; 8 bases are a match to TRBD1. CDR3 residues: CASGSGGRYEQYF. CDR3 coding DNA: TGTGCCAGCGGTTCAGGGGGCCGATACGAGCAGTACTTC.